Presented here are 14 T cell receptor beta chains from one specimen sequenced in a study of monozygotic twins with inflammatory bowel disease. TCRdb re-called the 5' RACE reads; one entry per CDR3 protein, DNA not given. The sample is made up of approximately 390,000 distinct CDR3 sequences, and the top ten hold around 2.4% of it. Sequencing used blood. The receptors were gathered from a human donor with ulcerative colitis or Crohn's disease, or a healthy co-twin of an affected twin (not recorded which).

V and J are TRBV29-1 and TRBJ2-3; there is no DNA to check the TCRdb D call of TRBD1. Germline loops: CDR1 SQVTM, CDR2 ANQGSEA. The CDR3 runs 15 residues. The CDR3 reads CSGGYTGLGTDTQYF.

The chain links TRBV12-3 or TRBV12-4 to TRBJ2-4; the TRBD1 assignment by TCRdb is unverifiable without DNA. The CDR3 runs to 17 residues. The CDR3 reads CASSSASGTGIANIQYF.

This chain links TRBV12-3 or TRBV12-4 with TRBJ2-1; TCRdb returns TRBD2, unconfirmable since there is no DNA. The CDR3 has 15 amino acids. The CDR3 protein is CASIISGSSNNEQFF.

The chain couples TRBV20-1 to TRBJ2-7; TCRdb proposes TRBD2, but this gene call is untestable without DNA. Germline CDR1 DFQATT, CDR2 SNEGSKA (reference sequence). The CDR3 extends over 14 amino acids. The CDR3 loop is CSASPSGEFYEQYF.

This chain joins TRBV24-1 and TRBJ2-1; with no DNA, the TCRdb D assignment of TRBD1 cannot be verified. The CDR3 totals 15 residues. Germline values: CDR1 KGHDR, CDR2 SFDVKD. This CDR3 reads CATSEGQGAYNEQFF.

V is TRBV4-1 and J is TRBJ1-5; without DNA, the TCRdb call of TRBD1 cannot be checked. CDR3 size: 15 residues. Germline loops: CDR1 MGHRA, CDR2 YSYEKL. This CDR3 is CASSQEGVRGQPQHF.

The V and J genes are TRBV4-1 and TRBJ1-2; TCRdb lists TRBD1, though no DNA is available to test this call. The CDR3 runs to 13 residues. In germline, CDR1 is MGHRA, CDR2 YSYEKL. CDR3 amino acids: CASSQGQGHGYTF.

The V gene is TRBV7-9, the J gene TRBJ2-5; no DNA is available, so the TRBD1 call from TCRdb remains unchecked. The CDR3 loop spans 14 amino acids. CDR1 and CDR2 from the germline V gene are SEHNR and FQNEAQ (reference sequence). The CDR3 loop reads CASSRGQGAETQYF.

CDR3 amino acids: CASSFSPPGELFF. The chain employs TRBV5-1 and TRBJ2-2; TCRdb picks TRBD1, but there is no DNA to check that call. The germline V gene encodes CDR1 SGHRS and CDR2 YFSETQ. This CDR3 is built from 13 residues.

The V gene is TRBV6-5, the J gene TRBJ2-7; TCRdb selects TRBD2, and the lack of DNA leaves this call unchecked. Germline V lookup: CDR1 MNHEY, CDR2 SVGAGI. The CDR3 is 15 amino acids. CDR3 sequence: CASSNPGSGRDEQYF.

The V call is TRBV5-1, the J call TRBJ2-5; TCRdb selects TRBD2, and the lack of DNA leaves this call unchecked. Looked up from germline, CDR1 is SGHRS and CDR2 is YFSETQ. The CDR3 covers 17 residues. The CDR3 sequence is CASSPFIAGGPEETQYF.

The V call is TRBV15, the J call TRBJ1-3. CDR1 is LNHNV and CDR2 is YYDKDF in the germline V gene (reference sequence). The CDR3 covers 13 residues. The CDR3 protein is CATSSFFGNTIYF.

The gene calls are TRBV2 and TRBJ2-3; TCRdb's D call of TRBD1 is untestable without DNA. This CDR3 has 14 amino acids. Germline V CDR1 and CDR2: SNHLY, FYNNEI. CDR3 protein: CASMEGRGSDTQYF.

This chain links TRBV12-3 or TRBV12-4 with TRBJ2-1; without DNA, the TCRdb call of TRBD1 cannot be checked. The CDR3 loop spans 15 amino acids. The CDR3 loop is CASSPLKGSYNEQFF.